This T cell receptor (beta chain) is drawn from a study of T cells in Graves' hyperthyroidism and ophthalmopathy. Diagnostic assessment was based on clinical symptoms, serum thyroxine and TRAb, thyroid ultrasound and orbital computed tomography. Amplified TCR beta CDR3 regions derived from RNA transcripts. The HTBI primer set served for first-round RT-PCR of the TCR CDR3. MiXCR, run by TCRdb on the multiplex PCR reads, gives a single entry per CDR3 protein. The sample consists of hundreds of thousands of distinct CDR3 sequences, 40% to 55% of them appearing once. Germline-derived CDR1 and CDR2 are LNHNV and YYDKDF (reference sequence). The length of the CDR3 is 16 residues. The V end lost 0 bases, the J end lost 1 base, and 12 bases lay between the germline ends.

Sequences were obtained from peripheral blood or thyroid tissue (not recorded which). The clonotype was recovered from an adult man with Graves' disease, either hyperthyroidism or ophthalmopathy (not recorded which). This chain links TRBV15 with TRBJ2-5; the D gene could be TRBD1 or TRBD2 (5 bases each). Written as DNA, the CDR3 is TGTGCCACCAGCAGAGATCCGGGGCGGGCCCAAGAGACCCAGTACTTC. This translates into CATSRDPGRAQETQYF.